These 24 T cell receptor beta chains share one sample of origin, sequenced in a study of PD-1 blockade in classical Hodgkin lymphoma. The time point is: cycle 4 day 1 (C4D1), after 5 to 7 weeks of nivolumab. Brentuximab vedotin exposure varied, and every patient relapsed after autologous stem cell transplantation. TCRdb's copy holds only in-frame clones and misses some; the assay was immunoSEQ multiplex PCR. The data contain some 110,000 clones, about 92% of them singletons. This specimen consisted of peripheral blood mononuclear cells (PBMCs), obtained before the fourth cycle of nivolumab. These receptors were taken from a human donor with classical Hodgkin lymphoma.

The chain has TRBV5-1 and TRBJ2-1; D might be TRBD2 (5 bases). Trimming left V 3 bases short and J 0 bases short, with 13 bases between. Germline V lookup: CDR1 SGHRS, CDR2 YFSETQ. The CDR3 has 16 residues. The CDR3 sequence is CASSSNPRASYNEQFF. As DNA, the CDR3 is TGCGCCAGCAGCTCCAACCCGAGGGCCTCCTACAATGAGCAGTTCTTC.

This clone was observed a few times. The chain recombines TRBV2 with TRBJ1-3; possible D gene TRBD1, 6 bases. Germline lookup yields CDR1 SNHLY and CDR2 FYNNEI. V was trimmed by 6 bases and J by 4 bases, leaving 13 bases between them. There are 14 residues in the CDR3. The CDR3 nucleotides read TGTGCCAGCAGGGCAGAGGGGGAGGGAAACACCATATATTTT. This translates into CASRAEGEGNTIYF.

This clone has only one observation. The CDR3 here is CASSLAGTVNTEAFF. CDR3 nucleotides: TGTGCCAGCAGCTTGGCCGGGACAGTCAACACTGAAGCTTTCTTT. The rearrangement uses TRBV5-4 and TRBJ1-1, with 7 nucleotides matching TRBD1. Germline CDR1 SGHNT, CDR2 YYREEE (reference sequence). The CDR3 totals 15 residues. Unmatched junction bases numbered 4, after V lost 0 bases and J lost 2 bases.

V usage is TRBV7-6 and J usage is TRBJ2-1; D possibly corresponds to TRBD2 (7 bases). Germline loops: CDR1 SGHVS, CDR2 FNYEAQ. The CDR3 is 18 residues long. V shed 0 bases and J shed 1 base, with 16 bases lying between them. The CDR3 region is CASSLAGAGVGSYNEQFF. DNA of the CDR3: TGTGCCAGCAGCTTAGCGGGGGCGGGAGTGGGGTCCTACAATGAGCAGTTCTTC.

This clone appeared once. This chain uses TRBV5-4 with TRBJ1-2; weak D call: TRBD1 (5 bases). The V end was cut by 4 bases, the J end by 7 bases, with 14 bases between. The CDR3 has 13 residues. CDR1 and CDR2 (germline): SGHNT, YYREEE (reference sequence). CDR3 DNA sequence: TGTGCCAGCAGCCCCATGGGCGGGGGTGGCTACACCTTC. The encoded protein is CASSPMGGGGYTF.

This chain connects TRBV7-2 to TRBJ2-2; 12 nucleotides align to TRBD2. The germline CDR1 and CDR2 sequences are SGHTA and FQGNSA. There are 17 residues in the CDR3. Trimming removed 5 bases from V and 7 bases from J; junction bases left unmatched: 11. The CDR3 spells CASSRGWTSGMVGELFF. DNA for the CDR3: TGTGCCAGCAGCCGCGGCTGGACTAGCGGGATGGTCGGGGAGCTGTTTTTT.

DNA of the CDR3: TGCGCCAGCAGCCAAGTGGGGGCTGGAGATGGCTACACCTTC. Protein product: CASSQVGAGDGYTF. The V and J genes are TRBV4-3 and TRBJ1-2, with D possibly TRBD1 on 6 matching bases. Trimming pared 1 base from V and 6 bases from J, leaving 12 bases between. Germline-derived CDR1 and CDR2 are LGHNA and YSLEER. The CDR3 totals 14 residues.

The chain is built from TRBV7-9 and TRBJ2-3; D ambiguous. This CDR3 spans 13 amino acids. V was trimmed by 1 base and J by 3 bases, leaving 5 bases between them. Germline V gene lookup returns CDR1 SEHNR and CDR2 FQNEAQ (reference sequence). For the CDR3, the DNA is TGTGCCAGCAGCTTAGAGTCGACAGATACGCAGTATTTT. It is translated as CASSLESTDTQYF.

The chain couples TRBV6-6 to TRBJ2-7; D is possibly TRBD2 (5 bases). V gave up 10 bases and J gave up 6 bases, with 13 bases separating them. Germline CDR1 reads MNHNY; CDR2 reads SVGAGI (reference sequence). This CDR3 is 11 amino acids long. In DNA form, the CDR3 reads TGTGCCACCTACCAAGGGAGCGAGCAGTACTTC. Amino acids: CATYQGSEQYF.

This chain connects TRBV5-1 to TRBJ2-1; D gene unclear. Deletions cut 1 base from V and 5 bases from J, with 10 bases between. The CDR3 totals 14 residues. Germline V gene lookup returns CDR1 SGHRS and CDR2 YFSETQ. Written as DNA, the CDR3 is TGCGCCAGCAGCTTGCCTAAGCAGAACAATGAGCAGTTCTTC. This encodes CASSLPKQNNEQFF.

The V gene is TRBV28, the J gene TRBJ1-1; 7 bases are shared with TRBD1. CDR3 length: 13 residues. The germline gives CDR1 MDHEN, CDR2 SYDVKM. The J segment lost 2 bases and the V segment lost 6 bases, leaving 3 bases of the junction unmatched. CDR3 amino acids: CASRGTANTEAFF. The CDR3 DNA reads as TGTGCCAGCAGGGGGACAGCCAACACTGAAGCTTTCTTT.

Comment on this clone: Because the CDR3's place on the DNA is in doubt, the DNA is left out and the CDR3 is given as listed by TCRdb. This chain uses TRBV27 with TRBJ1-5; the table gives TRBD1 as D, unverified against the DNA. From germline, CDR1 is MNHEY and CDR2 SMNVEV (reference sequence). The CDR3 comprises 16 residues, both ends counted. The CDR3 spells CASSSSGQGVLEPQHF.

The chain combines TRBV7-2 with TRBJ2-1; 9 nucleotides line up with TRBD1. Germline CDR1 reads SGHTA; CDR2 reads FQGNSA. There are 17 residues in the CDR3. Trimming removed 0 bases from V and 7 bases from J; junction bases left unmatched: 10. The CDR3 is CASSLAGRGQGMNEQFF. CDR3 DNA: TGTGCCAGCAGCTTAGCGGGTAGGGGACAGGGTATGAATGAGCAGTTCTTC.

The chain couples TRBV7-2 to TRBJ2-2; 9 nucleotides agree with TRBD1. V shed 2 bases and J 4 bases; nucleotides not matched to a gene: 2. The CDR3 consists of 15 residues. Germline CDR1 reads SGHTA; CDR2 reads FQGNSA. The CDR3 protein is CASSLTGGPTGELFF. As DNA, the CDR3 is TGTGCCAGCAGCTTAACAGGGGGCCCCACCGGGGAGCTGTTTTTT.

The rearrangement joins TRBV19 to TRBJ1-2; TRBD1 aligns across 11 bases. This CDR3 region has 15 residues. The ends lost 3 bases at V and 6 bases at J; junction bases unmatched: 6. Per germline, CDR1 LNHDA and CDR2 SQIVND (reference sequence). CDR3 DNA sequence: TGTGCCAGTAGTATTGGACAGGGGGCTGGTAATGGCTACACCTTC. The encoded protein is CASSIGQGAGNGYTF. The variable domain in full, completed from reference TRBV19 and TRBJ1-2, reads DGGITQSPKYLFRKEGQNVTLSCEQNLNHDAMYWYRQDPGQGLRLIYYSQIVNDFQKGDIAEGYSVSREKKESFPLTVTSAQKNPTAFYLCASSIGQGAGNGYTFGSGTRLTVV.

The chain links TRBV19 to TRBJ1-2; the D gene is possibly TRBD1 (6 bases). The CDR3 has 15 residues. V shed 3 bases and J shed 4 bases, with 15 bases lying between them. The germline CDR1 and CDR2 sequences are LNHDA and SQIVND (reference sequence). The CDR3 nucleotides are TGTGCCAGTAGTATTGGTACCAGGGGAGGCTATGGCTACACCTTC. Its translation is CASSIGTRGGYGYTF.

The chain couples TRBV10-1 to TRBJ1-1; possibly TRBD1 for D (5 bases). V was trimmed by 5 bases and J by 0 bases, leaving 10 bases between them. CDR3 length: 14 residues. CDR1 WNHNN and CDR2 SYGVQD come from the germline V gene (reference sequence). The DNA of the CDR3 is TGCGCCAGCAGTACCGACAGATTGAACACTGAAGCTTTCTTT. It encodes CASSTDRLNTEAFF.

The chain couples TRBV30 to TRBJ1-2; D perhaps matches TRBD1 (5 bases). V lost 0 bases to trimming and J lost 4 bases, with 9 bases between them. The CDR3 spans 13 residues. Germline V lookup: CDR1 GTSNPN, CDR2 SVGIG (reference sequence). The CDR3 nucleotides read TGTGCCTGGAGTGTACGGGGCAGCTATGGCTACACCTTC. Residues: CAWSVRGSYGYTF. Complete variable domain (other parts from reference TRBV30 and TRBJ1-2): SQTIHQWPATLVQPVGSPLSLECTVEGTSNPNLYWYRQAAGRGLQLLFYSVGIGQISSEVPQNLSASRPQDRQFILSSKKLLLSDSGFYLCAWSVRGSYGYTFGSGTRLTVV.

The DNA for the CDR3 is TGTGCCAGCAGTCTTCAGGGGACCGGGACAGCAAGAGGTGAGCAGTACTTC. It is translated as CASSLQGTGTARGEQYF. The chain has TRBV28 and TRBJ2-7; 7 nucleotides align to TRBD1. This CDR3 comprises 17 residues. Germline trimming cut 5 bases from V and 7 bases from J; bases unmatched to any gene: 20. Germline CDR1 reads MDHEN; CDR2 reads SYDVKM. Looking up the rest from reference TRBV28 and TRBJ2-7 gives the full variable domain: DVKVTQSSRYLVKRTGEKVFLECVQDMDHENMFWYRQDPGLGLRLIYFSYDVKMKEKGDIPEGYSVSREKKERFSLILESASTNQTSMYLCASSLQGTGTARGEQYFGPGTRLTVT.

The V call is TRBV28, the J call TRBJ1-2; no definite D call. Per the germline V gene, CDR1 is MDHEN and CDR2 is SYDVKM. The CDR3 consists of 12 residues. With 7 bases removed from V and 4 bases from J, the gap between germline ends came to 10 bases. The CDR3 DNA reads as TGTGCCAGCAATAACGTCATCTATGGCTACACCTTC. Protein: CASNNVIYGYTF.

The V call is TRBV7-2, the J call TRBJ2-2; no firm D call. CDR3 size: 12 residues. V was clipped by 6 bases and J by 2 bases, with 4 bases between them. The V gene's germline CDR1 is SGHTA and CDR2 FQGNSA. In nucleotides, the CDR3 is TGTGCCAGCAGACGAAACACCGGGGAGCTGTTTTTT. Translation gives CASRRNTGELFF. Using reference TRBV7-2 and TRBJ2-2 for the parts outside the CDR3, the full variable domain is GAGVSQSPSNKVTEKGKDVELRCDPISGHTALYWYRQSLGQGLEFLIYFQGNSAPDKSGLPSDRFSAERTGGSVSTLTIQRTQQEDSAVYLCASRRNTGELFFGEGSRLTVL.

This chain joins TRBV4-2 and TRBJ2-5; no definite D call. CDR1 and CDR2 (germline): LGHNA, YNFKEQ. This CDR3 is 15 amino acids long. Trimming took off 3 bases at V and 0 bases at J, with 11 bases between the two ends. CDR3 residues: CASSQRMLDQETQYF. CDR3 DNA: TGTGCCAGCAGCCAGAGGATGCTAGACCAAGAGACCCAGTACTTC.

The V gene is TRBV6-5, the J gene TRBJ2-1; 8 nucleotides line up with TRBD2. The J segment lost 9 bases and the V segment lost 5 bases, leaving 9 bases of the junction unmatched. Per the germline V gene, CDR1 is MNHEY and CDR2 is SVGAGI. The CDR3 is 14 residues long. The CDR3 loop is CASSTPGLVSEQFF. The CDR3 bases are TGTGCCAGCAGTACTCCGGGACTAGTCAGTGAGCAGTTCTTC.

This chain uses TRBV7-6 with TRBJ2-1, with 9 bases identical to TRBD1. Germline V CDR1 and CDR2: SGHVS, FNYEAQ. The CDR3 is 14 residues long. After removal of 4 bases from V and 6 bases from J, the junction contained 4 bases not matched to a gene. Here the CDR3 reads CASSSQGASNEQFF. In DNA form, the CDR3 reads TGTGCCAGCAGCTCACAGGGGGCAAGCAATGAGCAGTTCTTC.